This T cell receptor (beta chain) was captured in a study of cytomegalovirus exposure and HLA in healthy donors. Looked up from germline, CDR1 is MNHNS and CDR2 is SASEGT. There are 13 residues in the CDR3. V was shortened by 5 bases and J by 5 bases, with 9 bases between the two germline ends. Primers included in the PCR were 60 Vbeta and 13 Jbeta primers. The data were produced by immunoSEQ multiplex PCR, yet TCRdb's version contains in-frame clones alone and is incomplete. In the table there are some 190,000 clones, roughly 80% of which are singletons. The specimen sequenced was PBMCs. The origin of this receptor is a woman between 25 and 40 years old in good health and CMV-seropositive. The chain uses TRBV6-1 and TRBJ2-2; D is uncertain. This CDR3 is CASSLLGTGELFF. CDR3 sequence (DNA): TGTGCCAGCAGTCTTCTCGGGACCGGGGAGCTGTTTTTT.